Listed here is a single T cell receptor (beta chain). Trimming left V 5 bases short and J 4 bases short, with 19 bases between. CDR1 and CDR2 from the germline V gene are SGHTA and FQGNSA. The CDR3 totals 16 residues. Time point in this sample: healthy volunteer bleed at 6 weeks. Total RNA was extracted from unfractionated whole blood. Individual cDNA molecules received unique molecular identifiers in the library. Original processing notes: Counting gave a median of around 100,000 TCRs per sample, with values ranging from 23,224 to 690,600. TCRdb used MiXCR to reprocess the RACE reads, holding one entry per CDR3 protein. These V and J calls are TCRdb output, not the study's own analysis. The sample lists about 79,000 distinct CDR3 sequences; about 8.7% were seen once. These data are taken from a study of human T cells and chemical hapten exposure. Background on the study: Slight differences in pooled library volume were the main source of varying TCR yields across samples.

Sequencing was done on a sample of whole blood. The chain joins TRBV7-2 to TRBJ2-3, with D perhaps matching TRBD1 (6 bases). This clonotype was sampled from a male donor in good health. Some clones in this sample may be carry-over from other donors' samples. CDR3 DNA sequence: TGTGCCAGCAGCCCATCAGGGGCGTCTGGGCCAGATACGCAGTATTTT. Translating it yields CASSPSGASGPDTQYF.